Listed below are T cell receptor beta chains from one sample, sequenced in a study of blood T cells in healthy people across ages. TCRdb redid the calling of the 5' RACE reads with MiXCR, one entry per CDR3 protein. The sample holds approximately 880,000 distinct CDR3 sequences; approximately 49% are singletons and the top ten take 13%. Sequencing was carried out using blood. These receptors originate from a man aged 30-40 years in good health. Both conserved end residues are part of each CDR3. D genes are given only for firm matches. The size entry is marked missing in some rows and otherwise reads once, few, many or a size class.

cdr3_nt,cdr3_aa,j_call,clone_size,v_call,d_call
TGTGCCAGCACCCCGGGACTAGCGGGTTTTCAAGAGACCCAGTACTTC,CASTPGLAGFQETQYF,TRBJ2-5,-,TRBV3-1,TRBD2
TGTGCCAGCAGCGACCGGGGGAACACTGAAACTTTCTTT,CASSDRGNTETFF,TRBJ1-1,once,TRBV9,-
TGTGCCAGCAGTGAAGTGTCGGGGATTACAGATACGCAGTATTTT,CASSEVSGITDTQYF,TRBJ2-3,-,TRBV6-1,-
TGTGCCACCAGCAGAGATCGGAAGGGGAACAGGGGATATAGCAATCAGCCCCAGCATTTT,CATSRDRKGNRGYSNQPQHF,TRBJ1-5,-,TRBV15,TRBD1
TGCGCCAGCAGCGCCGGTTGGGTGGAGAACACCGGGGAGCTGTTTTTT,CASSAGWVENTGELFF,TRBJ2-2,-,TRBV5-1,-
TGTGCCAGCAGCTTAGGCTCCTCGGACAGTACTAACTATGGCTACACCTTC,CASSLGSSDSTNYGYTF,TRBJ1-2,-,TRBV13,-
TGTGCCAGCCTCCGGACCGGAACCTACGAGCAGTACTTC,CASLRTGTYEQYF,TRBJ2-7,few,TRBV7-9,-
TGCAGTGCTAGAGTACACAGTTTGAACACTGAAGCTTTCTTT,CSARVHSLNTEAFF,TRBJ1-1,-,TRBV20-1,-
TGTGCCATCAGTGAATGGGGACCCGAAGGCACAGATACGCAGTATTTT,CAISEWGPEGTDTQYF,TRBJ2-3,few,TRBV10-3,-
TGTGCCAGCAGCTCTGGACGAAGAAGCTCCTACGAGCAGTACTTC,CASSSGRRSSYEQYF,TRBJ2-7,-,TRBV7-2,-
TGCGCCAGCAGCCAAGATCTTGCCACTGAAGCTTTCTTT,CASSQDLATEAFF,TRBJ1-1,few,TRBV4-3,-
TGTGCCAGCAGCTTGGCGACCAGTCCCTACGAGCAGTACTTC,CASSLATSPYEQYF,TRBJ2-7,few,TRBV7-2,-
TGCGCCAGCAGCCAAGAAGGGGGTATCTCCTACAATGAGCAGTTCTTC,CASSQEGGISYNEQFF,TRBJ2-1,few,TRBV4-3,-
TGTGCCAGCAGTTTTGCTAGCGGGGGGGTCAGCTCCTACGAGCAGTACTTC,CASSFASGGVSSYEQYF,TRBJ2-7,-,TRBV12-3/TRBV12-4,TRBD2
TGTGCCAGCAGCCCGCGGGACAGTGAAAGGGGCTGCACCTTC,CASSPRDSERGCTF,TRBJ1-2,-,TRBV3-1,TRBD1
TGCGCCAGCAGCCAGGTGGACAGGGCAGGATACGAGCAGTACTTC,CASSQVDRAGYEQYF,TRBJ2-7,-,TRBV4-1,TRBD1
TGCAGCGTGACGGACAGGGGCCACGAGCAGTACTTC,CSVTDRGHEQYF,TRBJ2-7,many,TRBV29-1,TRBD1
TGCAGTGTTAGAGGGGGGAATAATTCACCCCTCCACTTT,CSVRGGNNSPLHF,TRBJ1-6,-,TRBV20-1,-
TGCGCCAGCAGCCAAGAAGTCAGGTCGTCCTACGAGCAGTACTTC,CASSQEVRSSYEQYF,TRBJ2-7,few,TRBV4-1,-
TGTGCCAGCAGCCAAGAGGGGGGAGGCAGCATTCAGTACTTC,CASSQEGGGSIQYF,TRBJ2-4,-,TRBV3-1,-
TGTGCCAGCAGTGGCGGGACAGGCCTGCCGGAACTGTTTTTT,CASSGGTGLPELFF,TRBJ1-4,few,TRBV12-3/TRBV12-4,TRBD1
TGTGCCAGCAGCTTGGTGAATTATAATTCACCCCTCCACTTT,CASSLVNYNSPLHF,TRBJ1-6,-,TRBV7-2,-
TGTGCCAGCAGTTTGGCAGGGGGCTACGGGCAGTACTTC,CASSLAGGYGQYF,TRBJ2-7,once,TRBV27,TRBD1
TGTGCCAGCAGCGCTACCGGGGGGGACCAAGAGACCCAGTACTTC,CASSATGGDQETQYF,TRBJ2-5,-,TRBV13,TRBD2
TGTGCCAGCAGCTACGACGGCGGGGCACAATACAATGAGCAGTTCTTC,CASSYDGGAQYNEQFF,TRBJ2-1,-,TRBV7-2,-
TGCAGTGCTAGAGATTCGGGGGGGAGCACAGATACGCAGTATTTT,CSARDSGGSTDTQYF,TRBJ2-3,-,TRBV20-1,TRBD2
TGTGCCAGCAGCGTAGGGACCATTAACACCGGGGAGCTGTTTTTT,CASSVGTINTGELFF,TRBJ2-2,-,TRBV9,-
TGCAGCGCCGGGACAGAGTATCAGCCCCAGCATTTT,CSAGTEYQPQHF,TRBJ1-5,many,TRBV29-1,TRBD1
TGTGCCAGCAGCGTAGAAGTCTCCGAGACGCAGTATTTT,CASSVEVSETQYF,TRBJ2-3,-,TRBV9,-
TGCAGTGCTACTACAGGGAGCAGTATGGAGACCCAGTACTTC,CSATTGSSMETQYF,TRBJ2-5,-,TRBV20-1,-
TGTGCCAGCACCCGGACTAGCGGGGATATCGAGCAGTACTTC,CASTRTSGDIEQYF,TRBJ2-7,-,TRBV7-2,TRBD2
TGCGCCAGCAGCTCCCGGGACTCCCCGAGTCGATATGAGCAGTTCTTC,CASSSRDSPSRYEQFF,TRBJ2-1,-,TRBV5-1,-
TGTGCCAGCAGCCAATACCAGGGAAGTGGAGAAAAACTGTTTTTT,CASSQYQGSGEKLFF,TRBJ1-4,few,TRBV3-1,-
TGTGCTAGCAGTTTACACTTGGCCTCCTACGAGCAGTACTTC,CASSLHLASYEQYF,TRBJ2-7,-,TRBV7-7,-
TGTGCCAGCAGCCAAGATCCAGCGTCTAGCACAGATACGCAGTATTTT,CASSQDPASSTDTQYF,TRBJ2-3,few,TRBV3-1,-
TGCAGTGCTAGAGTCACCGGGACTAGAGTCATTGCGACCCAGTACTTC,CSARVTGTRVIATQYF,TRBJ2-5,few,TRBV20-1,TRBD2
TGTGCCAGCTCACGCCAGGGGAAGGACTCCTACGAGCAGTACTTC,CASSRQGKDSYEQYF,TRBJ2-7,-,TRBV18,-
TGTGCCAGCAGTGAAGGCTTGGGGACCGGGGAGCTGTTTTTT,CASSEGLGTGELFF,TRBJ2-2,-,TRBV6-4,-
TGTGCCAGCAGCTTAGCGGGTGACAGGACCCAAGAGACCCAGTACTTC,CASSLAGDRTQETQYF,TRBJ2-5,-,TRBV7-2,-
TGTGCCACCACACTAGCGGGGAGTGAGACCCAGTACTTC,CATTLAGSETQYF,TRBJ2-5,few,TRBV10-3,TRBD2
TGTGCCACCAGACACGACAGGGGAACCTCCTACGAGCAGTACTTC,CATRHDRGTSYEQYF,TRBJ2-7,-,TRBV15,TRBD1
TGTGCCAGCAGCTTTGGACGGACCTATGGCTACACCTTC,CASSFGRTYGYTF,TRBJ1-2,-,TRBV7-9,-
TGCAGCGTTGAAGGACAGGGGGTGGGCGAGCAGTACTTC,CSVEGQGVGEQYF,TRBJ2-7,-,TRBV29-1,TRBD1
TGCGCCAGCAGCCAAGTGTTCCTAGCGGGGGGCCAAGAGACCCAGTACTTC,CASSQVFLAGGQETQYF,TRBJ2-5,-,TRBV4-1,TRBD2
TGTGCCAGCAGCCAAGGGAGCGGGGGCCTCGATGAGCAGTTCTTC,CASSQGSGGLDEQFF,TRBJ2-1,-,TRBV4-2,TRBD2
TGTGCCATCAGTGGCACAGGGGGGACAGATACGCAGTATTTT,CAISGTGGTDTQYF,TRBJ2-3,many,TRBV10-3,TRBD1
TGTGCCAGCAACTCCCCGGCCGGGACAAACCCTAGCACAGATACGCAGTATTTT,CASNSPAGTNPSTDTQYF,TRBJ2-3,-,TRBV7-2,-
TGTGCCAGCAGCCTTGCCTTCTCATCAGATACGCAGTATTTT,CASSLAFSSDTQYF,TRBJ2-3,once,TRBV3-1,-
TGTGCCAGCAGCCATGGGATATCCTATGGCTACACCTTC,CASSHGISYGYTF,TRBJ1-2,few,TRBV14,-
TGTGCCAGCAGTCCCGGACAGCGGAACGAGCAGTACTTC,CASSPGQRNEQYF,TRBJ2-7,few,TRBV27,-
TGTGCCAGCAACGCCGATACCTACGAGCAGTACTTC,CASNADTYEQYF,TRBJ2-7,-,TRBV7-2,-